Here is one T cell receptor beta chain with its context. Its antigen target is currently unknown. Qualities for individual bases were not recorded, and no much larger clone is one base off. This sample stems from a study of cytotoxic CD8 clonotypes in ibrutinib-treated CLL (dated by TCRdb to 2020 to 2022). Looking at the study overall: In this cohort, approximately 15 patients were treatment-naive and fewer than 13 were relapsed/refractory, while fewer than 18 had unmutated IGHV. Partial responses were observed in approximately 24 patients and complete responses in 2; after a median follow-up of 68 months, remission was maintained in 14 patients and progression was observed in approximately 12. Response samples were obtained after a median of roughly eleven months of treatment, with a range of roughly 6 to 40 months. On average, each sample yielded hundreds of thousands of productive templates and roughly 95,000 productive rearrangements. Longitudinal samples were obtainable from about 30% of the roughly 90 participants in the trial. Cryopreserved peripheral blood mononuclear cells were obtained before treatment, at response, and at either sustained remission or disease progression. All remission and progressive disease samples were collected while patients were still receiving ibrutinib. Overall study outcomes, separate from this receptor: Public clonotypes were rare and either shrank or stayed stable during treatment, and the rise in clonality at ibrutinib response reflected expansion of private clonotypes. Baseline clonality exceeded that of age-matched healthy donors and correlated strongly with circulating CD8+ T-cell counts. Sustained-remission and progressing patients did not have matched sampling times, and lymph node repertoires were not examined. Clonality rose at ibrutinib response, remained stable during sustained remission, and dropped back toward baseline at progression.

This sample's time point label indicates: 12 months on ibrutinib. For TCR beta library preparation, approximately 2 micrograms of genomic DNA were extracted from the cryopreserved PBMCs. Longitudinal blood samples from CLL patients on ibrutinib monotherapy underwent high-throughput TCR beta sequencing. The patients took part in an open-label, single-center phase 2 trial of ibrutinib monotherapy. On a MiSeq, deep resolution sequencing aimed for a depth between 1 in 1 million and 1 in 200,000 T cells, with each clonotype covered approximately 10x on average. The immunoSEQ hsTCRB Kit was used to generate TCR beta libraries. For the original study's pipeline: The data were analyzed with ImmunoSEQ Analyzer and ImmunoSEQ Data Assistant, and V, D and J gene assignments followed IMGT definitions. Clonality was computed as one minus normalized Shannon entropy of productive rearrangement frequencies, ranging from 0 to 1. Public clonotype analysis was restricted to overrepresented clonotypes comprising at least 0.05% of each patient's repertoire. About twelve repertoires from age-matched healthy donors, obtained from immuneACCESS, served as clonality controls. Sourced from immuneACCESS, this table was stored by TCRdb with only in-frame sequences that have V and J called. A share of the clones is absent; for the studies checked, an unresolved V gene accounts for under half, and the remainder has no known explanation. The V and J calls and clone size were taken over from that table, and D and trimming were inferred from the DNA. For this sample there are 200,000 to 250,000 clones; 60% to 80% appear just once. The top ten clonotypes cover 5.9% of the sample.

The receptor was isolated from a human donor with chronic lymphocytic leukemia. The input for sequencing was PBMCs, taken after 12 months of ibrutinib treatment.

The CDR3 region reads CASSFNQGNTEAFF. The DNA sequence is TGCGCCAGCAGCTTCAATCAGGGGAACACTGAAGCTTTCTTT. The rearranged segments are TRBV5-1 and TRBJ1-1; the D region possibly corresponds to TRBD1 (5 bases align). CDR1 and CDR2 are read off the germline V gene as SGHRS and YFSETQ. At the junction V is shortened by 2 bases and J by 1 base, with 9 bases in between. From the cysteine up to the phenylalanine, the CDR3 has a length of 14 residues. The entry retains the CDR3 DNA only, 42 bases that are in frame from base 1.